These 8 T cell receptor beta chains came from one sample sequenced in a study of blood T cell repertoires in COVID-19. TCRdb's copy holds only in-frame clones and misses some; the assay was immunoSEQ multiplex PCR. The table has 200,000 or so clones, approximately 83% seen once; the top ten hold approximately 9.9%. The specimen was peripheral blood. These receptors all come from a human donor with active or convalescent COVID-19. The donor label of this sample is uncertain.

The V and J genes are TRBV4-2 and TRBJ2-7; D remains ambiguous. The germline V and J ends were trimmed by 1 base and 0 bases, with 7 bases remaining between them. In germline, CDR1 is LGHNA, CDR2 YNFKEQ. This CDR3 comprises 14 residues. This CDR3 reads CASSQVLSSYEQYF. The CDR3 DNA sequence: TGTGCCAGCAGCCAAGTGCTGAGCTCCTACGAGCAGTACTTC.

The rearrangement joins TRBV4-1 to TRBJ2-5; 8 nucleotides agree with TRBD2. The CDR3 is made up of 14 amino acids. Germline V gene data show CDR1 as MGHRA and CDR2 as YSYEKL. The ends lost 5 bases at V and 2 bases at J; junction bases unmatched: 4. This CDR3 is CASSISGGQETQYF. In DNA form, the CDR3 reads TGCGCCAGCAGCATCAGCGGGGGACAAGAGACCCAGTACTTC.

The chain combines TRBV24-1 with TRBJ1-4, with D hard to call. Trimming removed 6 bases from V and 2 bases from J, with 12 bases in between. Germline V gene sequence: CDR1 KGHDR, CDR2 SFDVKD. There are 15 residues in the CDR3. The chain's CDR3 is CATSSTSGTNEKLFF. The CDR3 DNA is TGTGCCACCAGTTCCACTAGTGGCACTAATGAAAAACTGTTTTTT.

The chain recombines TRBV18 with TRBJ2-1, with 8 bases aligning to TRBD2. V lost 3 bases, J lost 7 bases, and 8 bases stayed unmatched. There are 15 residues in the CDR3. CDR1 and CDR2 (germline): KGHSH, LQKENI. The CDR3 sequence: CASSPGVAGRNEQFF. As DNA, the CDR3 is TGTGCCAGCTCACCCGGGGTAGCGGGGAGGAATGAGCAGTTCTTC.

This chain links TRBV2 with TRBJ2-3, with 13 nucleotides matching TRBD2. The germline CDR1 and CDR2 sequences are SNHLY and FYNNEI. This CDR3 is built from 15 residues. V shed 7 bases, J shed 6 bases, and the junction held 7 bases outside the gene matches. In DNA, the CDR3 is TGTGCCAGCAATCGACTAGCGGGAGGTCGGGATACGCAGTATTTT. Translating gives CASNRLAGGRDTQYF.

CDR3 sequence: CATQGDTQYF. DNA for the CDR3: TGCGCCACCCAGGGGGATACGCAGTATTTT. V usage is TRBV5-1 and J usage is TRBJ2-3, with D perhaps TRBD1 (6 bases). With 9 bases removed from V and 6 bases from J, the gap between germline ends came to 8 bases. The germline V gene has CDR1 SGHRS and CDR2 YFSETQ. The CDR3 totals 10 residues. The full variable domain, with the rest looked up from reference TRBV5-1 and TRBJ2-3, is KAGVTQTPRYLIKTRGQQVTLSCSPISGHRSVSWYQQTPGQGLQFLFEYFSETQRNKGNFPGRFSGRQFSNSRSEMNVSTLELGDSALYLCATQGDTQYFGPGTRLTVL.

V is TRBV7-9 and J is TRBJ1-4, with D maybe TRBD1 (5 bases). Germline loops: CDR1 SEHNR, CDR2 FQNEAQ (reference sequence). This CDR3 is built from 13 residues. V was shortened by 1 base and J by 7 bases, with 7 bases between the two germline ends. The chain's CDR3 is CASSLVGGEKLFF. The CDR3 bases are TGTGCCAGCAGCTTAGTCGGGGGTGAAAAACTGTTTTTT. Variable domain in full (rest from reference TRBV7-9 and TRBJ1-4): DTGVSQNPRHKITKRGQNVTFRCDPISEHNRLYWYRQTLGQGPEFLTYFQNEAQLEKSRLLSDRFSAERPKGSFSTLEIQRTEQGDSAMYLCASSLVGGEKLFFGSGTQLSVL.

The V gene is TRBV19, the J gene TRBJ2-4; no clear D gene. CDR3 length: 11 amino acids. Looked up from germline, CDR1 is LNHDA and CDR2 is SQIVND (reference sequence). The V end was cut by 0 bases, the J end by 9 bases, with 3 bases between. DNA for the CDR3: TGTGCCAGTAGTATAGAAGCCATTCAGTACTTC. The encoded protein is CASSIEAIQYF.